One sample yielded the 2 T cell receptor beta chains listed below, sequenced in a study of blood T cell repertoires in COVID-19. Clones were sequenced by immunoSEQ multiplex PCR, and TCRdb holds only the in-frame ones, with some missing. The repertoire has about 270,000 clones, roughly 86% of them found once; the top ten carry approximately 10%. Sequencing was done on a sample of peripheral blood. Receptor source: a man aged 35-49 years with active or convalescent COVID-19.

The CDR3 sequence is CASSKSSYNSPLHF. CDR3 bases: TGTGCCAGTAGTAAGAGCTCCTATAATTCACCCCTCCACTTT. V is TRBV19 and J is TRBJ1-6; D remains unclear. The ends were cut back, 4 bases at V and 0 bases at J, with 4 bases in the middle. This CDR3 region has 14 residues. The germline V gene encodes CDR1 LNHDA and CDR2 SQIVND (reference sequence).

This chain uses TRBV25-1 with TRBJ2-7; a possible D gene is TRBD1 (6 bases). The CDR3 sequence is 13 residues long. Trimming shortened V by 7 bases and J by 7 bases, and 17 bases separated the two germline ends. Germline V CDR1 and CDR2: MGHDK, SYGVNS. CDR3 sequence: CASMKDSSREQYF. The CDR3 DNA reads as TGTGCCAGCATGAAGGACAGTTCCAGAGAGCAGTACTTC.